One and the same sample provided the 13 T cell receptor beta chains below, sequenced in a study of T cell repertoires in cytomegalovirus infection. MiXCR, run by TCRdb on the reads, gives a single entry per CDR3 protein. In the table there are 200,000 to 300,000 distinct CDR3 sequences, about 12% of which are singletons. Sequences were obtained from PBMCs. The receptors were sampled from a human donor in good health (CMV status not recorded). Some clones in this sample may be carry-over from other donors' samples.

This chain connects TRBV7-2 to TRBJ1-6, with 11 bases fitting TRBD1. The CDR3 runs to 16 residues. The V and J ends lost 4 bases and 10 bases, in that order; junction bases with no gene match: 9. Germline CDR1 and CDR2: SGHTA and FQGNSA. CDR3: CASSSLPGQGASPLHF. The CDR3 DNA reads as TGTGCCAGCAGCTCCCTCCCAGGACAGGGGGCATCACCCCTCCACTTT. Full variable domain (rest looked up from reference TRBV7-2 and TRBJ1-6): GAGVSQSPSNKVTEKGKDVELRCDPISGHTALYWYRQSLGQGLEFLIYFQGNSAPDKSGLPSDRFSAERTGGSVSTLTIQRTQQEDSAVYLCASSSLPGQGASPLHFGNGTRLTVT.

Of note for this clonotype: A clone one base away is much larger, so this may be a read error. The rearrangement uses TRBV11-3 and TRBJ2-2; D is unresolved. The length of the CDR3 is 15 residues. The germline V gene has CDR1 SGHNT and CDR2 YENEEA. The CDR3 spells CVSSLDSGNTGELFF. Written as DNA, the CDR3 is TGTGTCAGCAGCTTAGATTCTGGAAACACCGGGGAGCTGTTTTTT.

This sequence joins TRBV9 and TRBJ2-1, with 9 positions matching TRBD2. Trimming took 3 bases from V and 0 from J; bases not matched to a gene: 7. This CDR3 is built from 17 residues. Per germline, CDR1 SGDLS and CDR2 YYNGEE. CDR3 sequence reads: CASSERGASSSYNEQFF. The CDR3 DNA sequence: TGTGCCAGCAGCGAGCGGGGGGCCTCTAGCTCCTACAATGAGCAGTTCTTC.

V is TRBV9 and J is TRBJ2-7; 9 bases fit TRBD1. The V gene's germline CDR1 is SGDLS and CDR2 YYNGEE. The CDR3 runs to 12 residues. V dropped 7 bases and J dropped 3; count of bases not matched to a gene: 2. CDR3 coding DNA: TGTGCCAGCGGGGACAGGGACTACGAGCAGTACTTC. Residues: CASGDRDYEQYF.

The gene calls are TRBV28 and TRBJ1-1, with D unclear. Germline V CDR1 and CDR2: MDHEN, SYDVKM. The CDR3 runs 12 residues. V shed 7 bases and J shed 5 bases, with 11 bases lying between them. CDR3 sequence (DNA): TGTGCCAGCACCAATCCTCCGACTGAAGCTTTCTTT. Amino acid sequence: CASTNPPTEAFF.

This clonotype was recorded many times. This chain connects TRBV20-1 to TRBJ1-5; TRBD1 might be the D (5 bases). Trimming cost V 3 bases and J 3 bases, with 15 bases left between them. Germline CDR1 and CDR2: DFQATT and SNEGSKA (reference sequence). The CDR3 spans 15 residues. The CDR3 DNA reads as TGCAGTGCTAGTGGGGCGCCCGGGAACAATCAGCCCCAGCATTTT. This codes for CSASGAPGNNQPQHF.

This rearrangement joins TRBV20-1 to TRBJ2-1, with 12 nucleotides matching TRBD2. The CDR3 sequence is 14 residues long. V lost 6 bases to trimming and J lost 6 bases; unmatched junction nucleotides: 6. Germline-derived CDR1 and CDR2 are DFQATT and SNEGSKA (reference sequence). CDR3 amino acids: CSAKWTSGTNEQFF. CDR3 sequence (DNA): TGCAGTGCCAAGTGGACTAGCGGGACCAATGAGCAGTTCTTC.

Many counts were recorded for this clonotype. The CDR3 DNA is TGTGCCAGCAGCTGGAGCCCGAGCTCTGGAAACACCATATATTTT. It translates to CASSWSPSSGNTIYF. The chain links TRBV7-2 to TRBJ1-3; D unresolved. This CDR3 spans 15 amino acids. In germline, CDR1 is SGHTA, CDR2 FQGNSA. The V end was cut by 4 bases, the J end by 0 bases, with 10 bases between.

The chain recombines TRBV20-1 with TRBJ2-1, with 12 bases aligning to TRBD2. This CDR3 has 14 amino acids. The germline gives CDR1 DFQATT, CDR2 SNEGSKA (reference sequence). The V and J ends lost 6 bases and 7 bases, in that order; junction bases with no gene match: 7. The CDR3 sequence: CSASLAGGRNEQFF. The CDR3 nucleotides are TGCAGTGCATCCCTAGCGGGAGGGCGGAATGAGCAGTTCTTC.

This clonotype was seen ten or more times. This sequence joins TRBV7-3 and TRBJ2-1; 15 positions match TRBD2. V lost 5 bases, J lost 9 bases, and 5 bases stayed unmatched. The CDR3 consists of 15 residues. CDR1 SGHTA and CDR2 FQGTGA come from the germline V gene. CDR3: CASSPGLAGGLEQFF. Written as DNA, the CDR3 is TGTGCCAGCAGCCCGGGACTAGCGGGAGGTCTTGAGCAGTTCTTC.

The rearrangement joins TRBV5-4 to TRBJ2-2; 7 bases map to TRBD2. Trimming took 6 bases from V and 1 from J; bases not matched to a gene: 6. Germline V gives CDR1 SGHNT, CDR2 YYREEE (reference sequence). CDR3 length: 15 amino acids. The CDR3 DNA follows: TGTGCCAGCACCCCTCCGGGAGGGAACACCGGGGAGCTGTTTTTT. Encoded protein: CASTPPGGNTGELFF.

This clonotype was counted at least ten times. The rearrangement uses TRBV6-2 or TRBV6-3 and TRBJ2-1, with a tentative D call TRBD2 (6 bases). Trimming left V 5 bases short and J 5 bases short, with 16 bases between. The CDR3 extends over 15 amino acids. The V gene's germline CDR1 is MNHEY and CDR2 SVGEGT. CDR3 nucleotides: TGTGCCAGCAGTGCCCCGGAGGGCCAAAACAATGAGCAGTTCTTC. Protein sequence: CASSAPEGQNNEQFF.

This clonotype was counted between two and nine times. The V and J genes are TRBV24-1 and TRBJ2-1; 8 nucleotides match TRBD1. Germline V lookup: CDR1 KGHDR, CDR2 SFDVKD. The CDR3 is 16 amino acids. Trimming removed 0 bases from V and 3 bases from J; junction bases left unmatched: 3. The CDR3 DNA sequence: TGTGCCACCAGTGATTTGGGACAGGGCGGCTACAATGAGCAGTTCTTC. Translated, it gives CATSDLGQGGYNEQFF.